Listed here are 20 T cell receptor beta chains from one sample, sequenced in a study of OX40 agonist ivuxolimab in advanced cancers. The assay was immunoSEQ multiplex PCR, and TCRdb's table has in-frame clones only and misses some. The table lists 65,000 to 80,000 clones, about four fifths of them singletons, with about 0.51% in the top ten. Source: CD4+ or CD8+ T cells sorted from blood, taken in a trial of the OX40 agonist ivuxolimab. Receptors were obtained from an adult with an advanced solid tumor such as melanoma, head and neck, liver or kidney cancer.

This rearrangement joins TRBV5-1 to TRBJ1-2; D gene uncertain. The germline V gene encodes CDR1 SGHRS and CDR2 YFSETQ. This CDR3 region has 16 residues. V was shortened by 0 bases and J by 3 bases, with 15 bases between the two germline ends. The CDR3 nucleotides read TGCGCCAGCAGCTTGGAAGTGGGAGGGCCGTACTATGGCTACACCTTC. Protein: CASSLEVGGPYYGYTF.

The chain is built from TRBV30 and TRBJ2-5; the D is unclear. Germline CDR1 reads GTSNPN; CDR2 reads SVGIG (reference sequence). The V end was cut by 2 bases, the J end by 5 bases, with 9 bases between. This CDR3 is 12 amino acids long. CDR3 nucleotide sequence: TGTGCCTGGAGTACTGGTTCCGAGACCCAGTACTTC. The encoded protein is CAWSTGSETQYF.

V gene TRBV28 combines with J gene TRBJ2-2; 7 bases fit TRBD1. With 8 bases clipped from V and 0 bases from J, the junction kept 0 bases outside the gene matches. The CDR3 length is 13 residues. CDR1 is MDHEN and CDR2 is SYDVKM in the germline V gene. CDR3 loop: CASGTANTGELFF. For the CDR3, the DNA is TGTGCCAGCGGGACAGCGAACACCGGGGAGCTGTTTTTT.

The J gene is TRBJ2-5, the V gene TRBV5-1; 8 nucleotides match TRBD1. V shed 0 bases and J 1 base; nucleotides not matched to a gene: 5. Looked up from germline, CDR1 is SGHRS and CDR2 is YFSETQ. The CDR3 contains 16 residues. The CDR3 sequence is CASSLGGDRTQETQYF. The CDR3 nucleotides are TGCGCCAGCAGCTTGGGGGGGGACAGGACCCAAGAGACCCAGTACTTC.

The chain joins TRBV19 to TRBJ1-2; D gene unclear. Trimming shortened V by 5 bases and J by 0 bases, and 16 bases separated the two germline ends. Per germline, CDR1 LNHDA and CDR2 SQIVND (reference sequence). The CDR3 contains 16 residues. The CDR3 coding sequence is TGTGCCAGTAGTCCAAGTACAGCGCCTACTAACTATGGCTACACCTTC. Translation: CASSPSTAPTNYGYTF.

CDR3 in DNA: TGTGCCAGCACCGGAGGACAGGGACGGAATTCACCCCTCCACTTT. Protein product: CASTGGQGRNSPLHF. The chain carries TRBV28 and TRBJ1-6; TRBD1 matches at 8 bases. Trimming took 7 bases from V and 7 from J; bases not matched to a gene: 9. Per the germline V gene, CDR1 is MDHEN and CDR2 is SYDVKM. CDR3 size: 15 residues.

The genes are TRBV9 and TRBJ2-5; unclear D gene. With 0 bases removed from V and 3 bases from J, the gap between germline ends came to 9 bases. The CDR3 is 14 residues long. Germline V gene lookup returns CDR1 SGDLS and CDR2 YYNGEE. In nucleotides, the CDR3 is TGTGCCAGCAGCGTAGGGCCGTTTGAAGAGACCCAGTACTTC. The encoded protein is CASSVGPFEETQYF.

V usage is TRBV6-1 and J usage is TRBJ2-7; 10 positions match TRBD2. The V segment lost 1 base and the J segment 2 bases; nucleotides outside the gene matches: 11. The CDR3 spans 18 residues. Germline V gene sequence: CDR1 MNHNS, CDR2 SASEGT. Here the CDR3 reads CASSEVFSRLAGAYEQYF. CDR3 nucleotide sequence: TGTGCCAGCAGTGAAGTTTTTTCCAGACTAGCGGGCGCCTACGAGCAGTACTTC.

This chain joins TRBV4-1 and TRBJ1-2, with 9 bases matching TRBD1. Germline CDR1 and CDR2: MGHRA and YSYEKL. V lost 1 base to trimming and J lost 5 bases; unmatched junction nucleotides: 8. The CDR3 runs to 16 residues. The CDR3 DNA follows: TGCGCCAGCAGCCAAGGGGGACAGGGTCCGTGGTATGGCTACACCTTC. Its protein product is CASSQGGQGPWYGYTF.

The chain couples TRBV5-4 to TRBJ1-2; 8 nucleotides match TRBD1. The CDR3 extends over 16 amino acids. The germline gives CDR1 SGHNT, CDR2 YYREEE (reference sequence). V gave up 0 bases and J gave up 4 bases; unmatched junction bases: 8. The CDR3 DNA sequence: TGTGCCAGCAGCTTGGCAGGGGGCGACCCCCTCTATGGCTACACCTTC. Translation gives CASSLAGGDPLYGYTF. The whole variable domain, remainder taken from reference TRBV5-4 and TRBJ1-2, is ETGVTQSPTHLIKTRGQQVTLRCSSQSGHNTVSWYQQALGQGPQFIFQYYREEENGRGNFPPRFSGLQFPNYSSELNVNALELDDSALYLCASSLAGGDPLYGYTFGSGTRLTVV.

The rearrangement joins TRBV5-1 to TRBJ2-6; maybe TRBD1 (6 bases). CDR1 is SGHRS and CDR2 is YFSETQ in the germline V gene. Between the trimmed V and J ends, which lost 3 bases and 2 bases, there was a span of 9 bases. This CDR3 comprises 15 residues. The CDR3 sequence: CASSYRDPGANVLTF. In DNA form, the CDR3 reads TGCGCCAGCAGCTACAGGGACCCTGGGGCCAACGTCCTGACTTTC.

V gene TRBV7-2 combines with J gene TRBJ1-2; 7 nucleotides line up with TRBD1. The CDR3 loop spans 19 amino acids. CDR1 SGHTA and CDR2 FQGNSA come from the germline V gene. The ends lost 3 bases at V and 3 bases at J; junction bases unmatched: 19. The CDR3 here is CASSLEPIRGGGSYYGYTF. Here the CDR3 DNA reads TGTGCCAGCAGCTTGGAGCCAATTAGAGGGGGCGGTAGTTACTATGGCTACACCTTC.

The J gene is TRBJ2-5, the V gene TRBV11-2; 7 bases fit TRBD2. The CDR3 has 16 amino acids. Germline V lookup: CDR1 SGHAT, CDR2 FQNNGV. V trimming: 1 base; J trimming: 0 bases; junction bases outside the gene matches: 5. CDR3 nucleotides: TGTGCCAGCAGCTTAGTTGGGGGGGGTTACCAAGAGACCCAGTACTTC. Residues: CASSLVGGGYQETQYF.

This chain uses TRBV11-2 with TRBJ2-5, with D perhaps assigned TRBD1 or TRBD2 (5 bases each). V was cut by 6 bases and J by 1 base, with 6 bases left in between. CDR1 SGHAT and CDR2 FQNNGV come from the germline V gene. This CDR3 spans 12 amino acids. The CDR3 DNA sequence: TGTGCCAGCAGGAGGGGCCAAGAGACCCAGTACTTC. Residues: CASRRGQETQYF.

The chain carries TRBV7-8 and TRBJ1-1; a weak D match, TRBD1 (6 bases). V lost 5 bases and J lost 3, with 16 bases in between. Per germline, CDR1 SGHVS and CDR2 FQNEAQ. The CDR3 length is 15 residues. CDR3 loop: CASSLHREGDTEAFF. DNA for the CDR3: TGTGCCAGCAGCCTCCACAGGGAAGGGGACACTGAAGCTTTCTTT.

The genes are TRBV6-5 and TRBJ2-3; D not certain. Trimming stripped 6 bases from V and 4 bases from J, with 8 bases between. The germline V gene has CDR1 MNHEY and CDR2 SVGAGI. The CDR3 length is 12 residues. The CDR3 region is CASRSDADTQYF. The CDR3 nucleotides read TGTGCCAGCAGAAGCGACGCAGATACGCAGTATTTT.

This chain links TRBV7-9 with TRBJ2-5, with TRBD2 matching 8 bases. The CDR3 has 15 residues. In germline, CDR1 is SEHNR, CDR2 FQNEAQ (reference sequence). The junction had 9 bases not matched to a gene; V was cut back by 5 bases and J by 4 bases. The CDR3 nucleotides are TGTGCCAGCAGCACCTTGCGGGGGGCAGGAGAGACCCAGTACTTC. Translated: CASSTLRGAGETQYF. The full variable domain, with the rest looked up from reference TRBV7-9 and TRBJ2-5, is DTGVSQNPRHKITKRGQNVTFRCDPISEHNRLYWYRQTLGQGPEFLTYFQNEAQLEKSRLLSDRFSAERPKGSFSTLEIQRTEQGDSAMYLCASSTLRGAGETQYFGPGTRLLVL.

This chain connects TRBV28 to TRBJ1-2; the D gene is possibly TRBD1 (6 bases). The V gene's germline CDR1 is MDHEN and CDR2 SYDVKM. The CDR3 is 19 residues long. The germline V and J ends were trimmed by 6 bases and 3 bases, with 29 bases remaining between them. The CDR3 DNA reads TGTGCCAGCAGCCCGCCGCGGGGGGGGGCGCTTAATGTGGACTATGGCTACACCTTC. Encoded protein: CASSPPRGGALNVDYGYTF.

The rearrangement joins TRBV27 to TRBJ1-2; 11 nucleotides align to TRBD1. Germline assignment: CDR1 MNHEY and CDR2 SMNVEV (reference sequence). The trim removed 6 bases at V and 4 bases at J, leaving 7 bases unmatched. The CDR3 consists of 15 residues. Here the CDR3 reads CASRDGQGASYGYTF. The CDR3 DNA reads TGTGCCAGCAGAGATGGACAGGGGGCTTCCTATGGCTACACCTTC.

The genes are TRBV18 and TRBJ2-3; possible D gene TRBD2, 6 bases. The germline V and J ends were trimmed by 0 bases and 0 bases, with 10 bases remaining between them. This CDR3 is 16 amino acids long. Per germline, CDR1 KGHSH and CDR2 LQKENI. The CDR3 DNA follows: TGTGCCAGCTCACCACCCGGGACTCCCAGCACAGATACGCAGTATTTT. Residues: CASSPPGTPSTDTQYF.